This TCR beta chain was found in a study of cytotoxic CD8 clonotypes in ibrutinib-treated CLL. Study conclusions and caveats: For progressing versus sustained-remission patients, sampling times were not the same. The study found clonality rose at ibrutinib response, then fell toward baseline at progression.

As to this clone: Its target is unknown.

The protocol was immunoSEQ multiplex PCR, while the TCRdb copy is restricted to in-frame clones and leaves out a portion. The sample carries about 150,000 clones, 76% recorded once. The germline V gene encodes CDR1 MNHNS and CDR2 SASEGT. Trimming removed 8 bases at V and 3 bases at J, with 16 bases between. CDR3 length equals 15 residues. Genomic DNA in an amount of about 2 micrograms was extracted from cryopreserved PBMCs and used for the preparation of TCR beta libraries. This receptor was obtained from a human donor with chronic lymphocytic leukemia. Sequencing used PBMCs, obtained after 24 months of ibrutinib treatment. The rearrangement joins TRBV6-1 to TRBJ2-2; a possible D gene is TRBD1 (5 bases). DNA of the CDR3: TGTGCCAGCCCCCCGTTGGGGCAGGACACCGGGGAGCTGTTTTTT. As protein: CASPPLGQDTGELFF.